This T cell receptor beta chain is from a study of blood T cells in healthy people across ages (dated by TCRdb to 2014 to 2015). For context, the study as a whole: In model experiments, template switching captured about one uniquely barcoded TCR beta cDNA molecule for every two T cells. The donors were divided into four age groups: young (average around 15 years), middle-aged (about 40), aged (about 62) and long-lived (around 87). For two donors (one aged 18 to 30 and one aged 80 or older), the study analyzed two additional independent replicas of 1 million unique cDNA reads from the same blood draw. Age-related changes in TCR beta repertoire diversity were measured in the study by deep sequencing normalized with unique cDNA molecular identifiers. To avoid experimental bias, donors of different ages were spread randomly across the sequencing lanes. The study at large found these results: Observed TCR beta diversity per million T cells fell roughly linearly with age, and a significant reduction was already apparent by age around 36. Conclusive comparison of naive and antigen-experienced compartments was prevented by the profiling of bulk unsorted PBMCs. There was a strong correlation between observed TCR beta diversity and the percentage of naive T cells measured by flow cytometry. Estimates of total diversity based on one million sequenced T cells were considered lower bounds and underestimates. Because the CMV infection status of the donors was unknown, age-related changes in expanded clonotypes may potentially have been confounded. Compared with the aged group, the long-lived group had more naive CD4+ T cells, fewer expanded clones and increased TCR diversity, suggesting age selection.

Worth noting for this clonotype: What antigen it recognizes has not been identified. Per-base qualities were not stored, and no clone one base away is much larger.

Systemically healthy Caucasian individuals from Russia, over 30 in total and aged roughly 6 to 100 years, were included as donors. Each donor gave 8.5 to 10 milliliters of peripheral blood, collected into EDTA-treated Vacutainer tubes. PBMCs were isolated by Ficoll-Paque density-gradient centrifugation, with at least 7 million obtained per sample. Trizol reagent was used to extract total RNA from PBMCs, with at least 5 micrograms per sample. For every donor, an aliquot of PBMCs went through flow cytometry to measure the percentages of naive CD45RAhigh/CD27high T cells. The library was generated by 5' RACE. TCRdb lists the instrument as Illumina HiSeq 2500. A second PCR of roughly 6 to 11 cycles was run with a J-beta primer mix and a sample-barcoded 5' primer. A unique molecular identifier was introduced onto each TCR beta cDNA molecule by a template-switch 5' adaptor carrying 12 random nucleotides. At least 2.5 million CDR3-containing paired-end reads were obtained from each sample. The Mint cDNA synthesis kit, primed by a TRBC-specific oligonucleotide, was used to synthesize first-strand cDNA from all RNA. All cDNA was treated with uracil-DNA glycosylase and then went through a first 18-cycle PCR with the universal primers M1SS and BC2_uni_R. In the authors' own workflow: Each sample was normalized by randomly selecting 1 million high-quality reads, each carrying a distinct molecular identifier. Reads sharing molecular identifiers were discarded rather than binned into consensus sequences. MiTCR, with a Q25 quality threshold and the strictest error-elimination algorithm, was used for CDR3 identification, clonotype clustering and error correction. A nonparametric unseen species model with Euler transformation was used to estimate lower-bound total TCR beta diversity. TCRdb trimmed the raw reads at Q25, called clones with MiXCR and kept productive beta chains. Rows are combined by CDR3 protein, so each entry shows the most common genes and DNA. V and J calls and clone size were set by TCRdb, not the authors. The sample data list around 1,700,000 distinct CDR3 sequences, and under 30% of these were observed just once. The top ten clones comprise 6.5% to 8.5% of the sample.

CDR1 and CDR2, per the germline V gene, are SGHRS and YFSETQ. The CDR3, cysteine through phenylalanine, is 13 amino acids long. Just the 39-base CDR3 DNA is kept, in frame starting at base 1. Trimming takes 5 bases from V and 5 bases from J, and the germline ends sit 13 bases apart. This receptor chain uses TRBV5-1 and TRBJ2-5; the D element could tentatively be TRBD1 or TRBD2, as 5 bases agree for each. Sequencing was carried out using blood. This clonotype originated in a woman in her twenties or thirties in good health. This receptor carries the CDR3 CASSKGPGETQYF. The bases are TGCGCCAGCAGTAAGGGACCAGGGGAGACCCAGTACTTC.